This is a list of T cell receptor beta chains from one sample in a study of PD-1 blockade in classical Hodgkin lymphoma. Sequencing was performed with immunoSEQ multiplex PCR; in TCRdb, only in-frame clones are kept and a portion is missing. The sample shows about 28,000 clones, approximately 87% of them seen only once. Material: peripheral blood mononuclear cells (PBMCs), obtained before the second cycle of nivolumab. The receptors come from a human donor with classical Hodgkin lymphoma. Both conserved end residues are part of each CDR3. D genes are given only for firm matches. For some rows the clone size is stated as once, few or many, or as a class when expanded; others skip it.

J,V,size,D,DNA,CDR3
TRBJ2-1,TRBV6-5,-,-,TGTGCCAGCGCTAGAGGGAGAATTGCCTACAATGAGCAGTTCTTC,CASARGRIAYNEQFF
TRBJ1-2,TRBV19,-,TRBD1,TGTGCCAGTAGTGTTGGACAGGCCCTCTATGGCTACACCTTC,CASSVGQALYGYTF
TRBJ1-2,TRBV30,-,-,TGTGCCTGGAGTCTCGGGGCTGGATACAGGAACTATGGCTACACCTTC,CAWSLGAGYRNYGYTF
TRBJ1-1,TRBV7-2,-,-,TGTGCCAGCAGCCCCCCCTGGACAGTGAACACTGAAGCTTTCTTT,CASSPPWTVNTEAFF
TRBJ2-7,TRBV5-1,-,TRBD1,TGCGCCAGCAGCCCGGGGACAGGGGTGACCTACGAGCAGTACTTC,CASSPGTGVTYEQYF
TRBJ1-1,TRBV19,-,-,TGTGCCAGTAGTATAGAGGCCAGGGCCGCTTTCTTT,CASSIEARAAFF
TRBJ2-2,TRBV28,-,-,TGTGCCAGCAGTTTATTTACGGGTAACACCGGGGAGCTGTTTTTT,CASSLFTGNTGELFF
TRBJ2-3,TRBV13,once,TRBD2,TGTGCCAGCAGCTTAGGAGTAGCGGGACTGACGCAGTATTTT,CASSLGVAGLTQYF
TRBJ2-3,TRBV7-6,-,-,TGTGCCAGCAGCCCGACAGCGACCACAGATACGCAGTATTTT,CASSPTATTDTQYF
TRBJ1-1,TRBV7-8,-,-,TGTGCCAGCAGCATTACCGGGACATATGGCTCGGGCACTGAAGCTTTCTTT,CASSITGTYGSGTEAFF
TRBJ1-5,TRBV19,-,-,TGTGCCAGTAGTATTATAACAGCACCTCAGCCCCAGCATTTT,CASSIITAPQPQHF
TRBJ2-7,TRBV9,-,TRBD1,TGTGCCAGCAGCGAGGGACAGGGGAATTACGAGCAGTACTTC,CASSEGQGNYEQYF
TRBJ1-5,TRBV7-9,-,-,TGTGCCAGCAGCTTAGCGGGGGATCAGCCCCAGCATTTT,CASSLAGDQPQHF
TRBJ2-1,TRBV27,-,TRBD2,TGTGCCAGCAGTTTATCTGCTGGCGGGAGCTCCTACAATGAGCAGTTCTTC,CASSLSAGGSSYNEQFF
TRBJ2-5,TRBV7-9,-,-,TGTGCCAGCAGCCACGGTCGGGGGCGAGAGACCCAGTACTTC,CASSHGRGRETQYF
TRBJ2-5,TRBV30,-,-,TGTGCCTGGAGCCCCTATGGGTTGGGGACCCAGTACTTC,CAWSPYGLGTQYF
TRBJ2-3,TRBV2,-,TRBD2,TGTGCCAGCAGCGACCGCTATATAGCGGGATCAGATACGCAGTATTTT,CASSDRYIAGSDTQYF
TRBJ2-3,TRBV7-9,-,-,TGTGCCAGCAGCTTATACCCCCCCGGGGGCACAGATACGCAGTATTTT,CASSLYPPGGTDTQYF
TRBJ1-1,TRBV11-1,-,TRBD1,TGTGCCAGCAGCTTAGCGGGACAGATAGAAGCTTTCTTT,CASSLAGQIEAFF
TRBJ2-7,TRBV28,-,-,TGTGCCAGCAGTTCTAGGGGGACAAGCTCCTACGAGCAGTACTTC,CASSSRGTSSYEQYF
TRBJ2-2,TRBV9,-,TRBD2,TGTGCCAGCAGCGTAGATCCAGCGGGAGTGGCCGGGGAGCTGTTTTTT,CASSVDPAGVAGELFF
TRBJ2-2,TRBV4-1,-,TRBD1,TGCGCCAGCAGCCAAGATCCAGGACAGGGTTACACCGGGGAGCTGTTTTTT,CASSQDPGQGYTGELFF
TRBJ2-1,TRBV27,-,TRBD2,TGTGCCAGCAGCTTCAATAGCGGGTCGGGTAACAATGAGCAGTTCTTC,CASSFNSGSGNNEQFF
TRBJ1-1,TRBV28,few,-,TGTGCCAGCGGGCGCCTCCAGGCTTTCTTT,CASGRLQAFF
TRBJ1-1,TRBV9,-,-,TGTGCCAGCAGCCCCCGGGGGGGGAGAAACACTGAAGCTTTCTTT,CASSPRGGRNTEAFF
TRBJ2-7,TRBV7-9,-,-,TGTGCCAGCAGCCTAAGGGGCAGTACCTACGAGCAGTACTTC,CASSLRGSTYEQYF
TRBJ1-2,TRBV7-9,few,-,TGTGCCAGCAGCTTTGGCCTGGTCTATGGCTACACCTTC,CASSFGLVYGYTF
TRBJ2-7,TRBV5-1,-,TRBD2,TGCGCCAGCAGCCCAATCGGGACTACCTCTTCGCGCGAGCAGTACTTC,CASSPIGTTSSREQYF
TRBJ1-4,TRBV29-1,large,-,TGCAGCGTTGAAGACGGAGGGGGTGAAAAACTGTTTTTT,CSVEDGGGEKLFF
TRBJ1-1,TRBV7-8,-,-,TGTGCCAGCAGCTTGTCCACTGGGAACACTGAAGCTTTCTTT,CASSLSTGNTEAFF
TRBJ2-1,TRBV9,-,-,TGTGCCAGCAGCTCAGCGGGCGGCTCCTACAATGAGCAGTTCTTC,CASSSAGGSYNEQFF
TRBJ1-1,TRBV5-4,-,-,TGTGCCAGCTGGGGGGGGCAGGGCTCGACTGAAGCTTTCTTT,CASWGGQGSTEAFF
TRBJ2-2,TRBV21-1,-,-,TGTGCCAGCGGACTTAGTTCCCCCTACTTGGAATGGTTTTTGCTCGCGAACACCGGGGAGCTGTTTTTT,CASGLSSPYLEWFLLANTGELFF
TRBJ2-1,TRBV6-5,-,TRBD2,TGTGCCAGCGGGAAGCGGGGGTTGGCCTACAATGAGCAGTTCTTC,CASGKRGLAYNEQFF
TRBJ1-3,TRBV2,-,-,TGTGCCAGCGAGGCAGACTCTGGAAACACCATATATTTT,CASEADSGNTIYF
TRBJ1-5,TRBV7-9,few,TRBD1,TGTGCCAGCAGCCCGTACGACAGGGGTAGCAATCAGCCCCAGCATTTT,CASSPYDRGSNQPQHF
TRBJ1-5,TRBV5-6,-,-,TGTGCCAGCAGCTTAGGTTATAGCAATCAGCCCCAGCATTTT,CASSLGYSNQPQHF
TRBJ2-7,TRBV27,-,-,TGTGCCAGCAGCTGGGGGAGGGGGGGGAACGAGCAGTACTTC,CASSWGRGGNEQYF
TRBJ2-3,TRBV10-3,once,TRBD2,TGTGCCTCCAGACTAGCGGGAACAGATACGCAGTATTTT,CASRLAGTDTQYF
TRBJ2-5,TRBV27,-,-,TGTGCCAGCAGTTTGGGATCGCAAGAGACCCAGTACTTC,CASSLGSQETQYF
TRBJ1-1,TRBV7-2,once,TRBD1,TGTGCCAGCAGCTTGGGACAGGGGACTTCTGAAGCTTTCTTT,CASSLGQGTSEAFF
TRBJ2-5,TRBV4-3,-,TRBD2,TGCGCCAGCAGCCAGCGCCGGGGGGGTGAGACCCAGTACTTC,CASSQRRGGETQYF
TRBJ1-5,TRBV28,-,TRBD1,TGTGCCAGCAGTTTGGGGGGGAGGGGGCATCAGCCCCAGCATTTT,CASSLGGRGHQPQHF
TRBJ1-2,TRBV25-1,-,-,TGTGCCAGCAGTGAACCGGAGGGGCGGAATGGCTACACCTTC,CASSEPEGRNGYTF
TRBJ1-5,TRBV2,-,-,TGTGCCAGCAGTGAGGGGGTCAATCAGCCCCAGCATTTT,CASSEGVNQPQHF
TRBJ2-3,TRBV5-4,-,-,TGTGCCAGCAGCTCTTTAACAGATACGCAGTATTTT,CASSSLTDTQYF
TRBJ2-4,TRBV5-1,-,-,TGCGCCAGCAGCTCGAGCCCCGGGGGGCACCCGTTAGCCAAAAACATTCAGTACTTC,CASSSSPGGHPLAKNIQYF
TRBJ2-1,TRBV30,-,TRBD1,TGTGCCTTATGGATCCCGGGACAGGGCTACAATGAGCAGTTCTTC,CALWIPGQGYNEQFF
TRBJ1-5,TRBV7-8,-,-,TGTGCCAGCAGCCCATCTACAGGCGAGGGGAACAATCAGCCCCAGCATTTT,CASSPSTGEGNNQPQHF
TRBJ1-1,TRBV4-1,few,-,TGCGCCAGCAGACCGGGACAAAGGAACACTGAAGCTTTCTTT,CASRPGQRNTEAFF
TRBJ2-1,TRBV9,-,TRBD2,TGTGCCAGCAGCGTAGCCGGACTAGCGGAGTCCTACAATGAGCAGTTCTTC,CASSVAGLAESYNEQFF
TRBJ2-3,TRBV9,-,-,TGTGCCAGCAGCGTAGACCGGTCAGGCCGCACAGATACGCAGTATTTT,CASSVDRSGRTDTQYF
TRBJ2-2,TRBV4-3,-,-,TGCGCCAGCAGCCAAGAAAGTCTGAACACCGGGGAGCTGTTTTTT,CASSQESLNTGELFF
TRBJ2-7,TRBV7-9,-,-,TGTGCCAGCGGTGATGGGTCCTCCTACGAGCAGTACTTC,CASGDGSSYEQYF